A single sample is the source of the 18 T cell receptor beta chains below, sequenced in a study of blood T cell repertoires in COVID-19. The repertoire was sequenced with immunoSEQ multiplex PCR; TCRdb's copy has only in-frame clones and lacks some. The table lists fewer than 200,000 clones, approximately 91% of them singletons. Material: peripheral blood. The receptors were gathered from a man younger than 35 with COVID-19, enrolled during active disease.

The chain joins TRBV10-3 to TRBJ1-2, with D perhaps matching TRBD1 (6 bases). Germline V lookup: CDR1 ENHRY, CDR2 SYGVKD. This CDR3 region has 12 residues. Trimming took off 3 bases at V and 8 bases at J, with 10 bases between the two ends. The CDR3 protein is CAISDRGLGYTF. In DNA form, the CDR3 reads TGTGCCATCAGTGACAGGGGTCTAGGCTACACCTTC.

The rearrangement links TRBV9 to TRBJ2-2; tentative D call: TRBD2 (6 bases). Trimming removed 7 bases from V and 5 bases from J, with 15 bases in between. This CDR3 region has 14 residues. Germline V gene lookup returns CDR1 SGDLS and CDR2 YYNGEE. CDR3 coding DNA: TGTGCCAGCGGGAGGCTAGCAGCTACCGGGGAGCTGTTTTTT. Translation: CASGRLAATGELFF.

V is TRBV27 and J is TRBJ1-2, with D perhaps TRBD1 (6 bases). CDR3 length: 14 amino acids. V gave up 3 bases and J gave up 4 bases, with 12 bases separating them. Germline V lookup: CDR1 MNHEY, CDR2 SMNVEV (reference sequence). The CDR3 loop is CASSFGQGTYGYTF. The CDR3 DNA follows: TGTGCCAGCAGTTTTGGTCAGGGGACCTATGGCTACACCTTC.

The CDR3 here is CASSLAKGFWDTSTDTQYF. The CDR3, as DNA: TGTGCCAGCAGCTTAGCGAAAGGTTTTTGGGACACCAGCACAGATACGCAGTATTTT. V is TRBV7-8 and J is TRBJ2-3; TRBD1 is a possible D gene (6 bases). The germline V and J ends were trimmed by 0 bases and 0 bases, with 19 bases remaining between them. The CDR3 has 19 residues. Looked up from germline, CDR1 is SGHVS and CDR2 is FQNEAQ.

V gene TRBV7-9 combines with J gene TRBJ1-2; the match to TRBD1 covers 8 bases. There are 16 residues in the CDR3. With 5 bases clipped from V and 10 bases from J, the junction kept 18 bases outside the gene matches. CDR1 SEHNR and CDR2 FQNEAQ come from the germline V gene (reference sequence). CDR3 bases: TGTGCCAGCAGCCGTATAGATGGACAGGGCTCGATGTTCTACACCTTC. Amino acids: CASSRIDGQGSMFYTF. Combining the CDR3 with reference TRBV7-9 and TRBJ1-2 gives the whole variable domain DTGVSQNPRHKITKRGQNVTFRCDPISEHNRLYWYRQTLGQGPEFLTYFQNEAQLEKSRLLSDRFSAERPKGSFSTLEIQRTEQGDSAMYLCASSRIDGQGSMFYTFGSGTRLTVV.

This clone has a single count. This rearrangement joins TRBV6-6 to TRBJ1-5; the match to TRBD1 covers 7 bases. V gave up 6 bases and J gave up 3 bases; unmatched junction bases: 5. This CDR3 region has 14 residues. Looked up from germline, CDR1 is MNHNY and CDR2 is SVGAGI (reference sequence). The CDR3 loop reads CASSLDRYNQPQHF. DNA of the CDR3: TGTGCCAGCAGCCTGGACAGGTACAATCAGCCCCAGCATTTT.

This clone was detected once. The chain combines TRBV28 with TRBJ2-5, with D maybe TRBD2 (7 bases). The germline V gene has CDR1 MDHEN and CDR2 SYDVKM. V lost 6 bases to trimming and J lost 5 bases, with 19 bases between them. The CDR3 is made up of 15 amino acids. The CDR3 protein is CASSPLGEGGETQYF. CDR3 sequence (DNA): TGTGCCAGCAGCCCCCTGGGGGAGGGGGGGGAGACCCAGTACTTC.

The chain recombines TRBV9 with TRBJ2-2, with 10 bases identical to TRBD1. Germline V lookup: CDR1 SGDLS, CDR2 YYNGEE. Losses at the gene ends were 4 bases for V and 5 bases for J; bases not matched to a gene: 5. The CDR3 length is 15 residues. DNA of the CDR3: TGTGCCAGCAGCCACGGACAGGGGGTGACCGGGGAGCTGTTTTTT. It is translated as CASSHGQGVTGELFF.

The CDR3 coding sequence is TGTGCCAGCAGCTTTCAGGGGGCTGGCAATCAGCCCCAGCATTTT. It is translated as CASSFQGAGNQPQHF. The V gene is TRBV7-2, the J gene TRBJ1-5; TRBD1 matches at 8 bases. Per germline, CDR1 SGHTA and CDR2 FQGNSA. CDR3 length: 15 amino acids. The V and J ends lost 3 bases and 2 bases, in that order; junction bases with no gene match: 3.

The CDR3 region is CASMISGSSYNEQFF. The CDR3 nucleotides are TGTGCCAGCATGATTAGCGGGAGCTCCTACAATGAGCAGTTCTTC. The chain carries TRBV28 and TRBJ2-1, with 9 nucleotides matching TRBD2. The V segment lost 7 bases and the J segment 0 bases; nucleotides outside the gene matches: 4. There are 15 residues in the CDR3. In germline, CDR1 is MDHEN, CDR2 SYDVKM.

Written as DNA, the CDR3 is TGTGCCAGCAGCTCACCTTATTTAGCCGGGGAGCTGTTTTTT. Translating gives CASSSPYLAGELFF. V gene TRBV5-6 combines with J gene TRBJ2-2; D not certain. V was clipped by 3 bases and J by 6 bases, with 12 bases between them. CDR3 size: 14 residues. Per germline, CDR1 SGHDT and CDR2 YYEEEE.

The V gene is TRBV15, the J gene TRBJ2-5; possible D gene TRBD2, 5 bases. This CDR3 comprises 14 residues. V was trimmed by 1 base and J by 4 bases, leaving 10 bases between them. Germline CDR1 is LNHNV and CDR2 is YYDKDF (reference sequence). CDR3 nucleotides: TGTGCCACCAGCAGAGGGACTTTGATAGAGACCCAGTACTTC. It translates to CATSRGTLIETQYF.

V is TRBV4-2 and J is TRBJ2-7, with D perhaps matching TRBD2 (6 bases). The CDR3 spans 16 residues. Germline V gene data show CDR1 as LGHNA and CDR2 as YNFKEQ. V shed 5 bases and J shed 7 bases, with 24 bases lying between them. The DNA of the CDR3 is TGTGCCAGCAGCACCCGCCTTGGGGGGTCTGCAGGGGAGCAGTACTTC. As protein: CASSTRLGGSAGEQYF.

The V and J genes are TRBV23-1 and TRBJ2-7, with D perhaps matching TRBD2 (5 bases). TRBV23-1 is an open reading frame, and its role is uncertain. The CDR3 is 15 amino acids. V gave up 2 bases and J gave up 5 bases, with 16 bases separating them. CDR3 sequence reads: CASSQAPTGIHEQYF. The CDR3 DNA sequence: TGCGCCAGCAGTCAAGCCCCGACCGGGATCCACGAGCAGTACTTC.

V usage is TRBV7-9 and J usage is TRBJ1-6, with TRBD1 matching over 10 bases. The CDR3 consists of 16 residues. The germline gives CDR1 SEHNR, CDR2 FQNEAQ (reference sequence). The V segment lost 6 bases and the J segment 7 bases; nucleotides outside the gene matches: 9. CDR3 coding DNA: TGTGCCAGCAGGAACCGGGACAGGGGACGCAATTCACCCCTCCACTTT. Amino acid sequence: CASRNRDRGRNSPLHF. Complete variable domain (other parts from reference TRBV7-9 and TRBJ1-6): DTGVSQNPRHKITKRGQNVTFRCDPISEHNRLYWYRQTLGQGPEFLTYFQNEAQLEKSRLLSDRFSAERPKGSFSTLEIQRTEQGDSAMYLCASRNRDRGRNSPLHFGNGTRLTVT.

This clone was seen a handful of times. The V gene is TRBV7-9, the J gene TRBJ2-1, with 9 nucleotides matching TRBD1. The CDR3 has 18 residues. V lost 5 bases, J lost 7 bases, and 18 bases stayed unmatched. Germline CDR1 SEHNR, CDR2 FQNEAQ (reference sequence). The CDR3 loop is CASSVPRLGQGVRNEQFF. The CDR3 DNA sequence: TGTGCCAGCAGCGTCCCCCGCTTGGGACAGGGAGTGAGGAATGAGCAGTTCTTC.

The chain couples TRBV5-1 to TRBJ2-7, with TRBD1 identical over 10 bases. CDR1 is SGHRS and CDR2 is YFSETQ in the germline V gene. The CDR3 runs to 13 residues. J lost 6 bases, V lost 4 bases, and 4 bases had no gene match. CDR3 sequence: CASSRTGGFEQYF. CDR3 nucleotides: TGCGCCAGCAGCCGGACAGGGGGATTCGAGCAGTACTTC.

Of note for this clone: Mismatch with germline at one junction end may stem from a read error. V gene TRBV5-4 combines with J gene TRBJ1-4; 8 positions agree with TRBD1. The CDR3 extends over 14 amino acids. From germline, CDR1 is SGHNT and CDR2 YYREEE (reference sequence). Here the CDR3 reads CASSPGQGPEKLLF. For the CDR3, the DNA is TGTGCCAGCAGCCCCGGACAGGGCCCTGAAAAACTGCTTTTT. Drawing the rest from reference TRBV5-4 and TRBJ1-4, the complete variable domain is ETGVTQSPTHLIKTRGQQVTLRCSSQSGHNTVSWYQQALGQGPQFIFQYYREEENGRGNFPPRFSGLQFPNYSSELNVNALELDDSALYLCASSPGQGPEKLLFGSGTQLSVL.